These 22 T cell receptor beta chains originate from one sample sequenced in a study of CD8 T cells in Susac syndrome. Random hexamers primed reverse transcription of about 0.45 to 1 ug RNA. TCRdb re-analysed the immunoSEQ multiplex PCR reads in MiXCR, keeping a single row per CDR3 protein. The sample carries around 130,000 distinct CDR3 sequences, roughly 96% recorded once. The sample consisted of CD4+ T cells from PBMCs. These receptor sequences come from a human donor with multiple sclerosis.

The chain combines TRBV6-2 or TRBV6-3 with TRBJ2-7; a weak D match, TRBD1 (6 bases). Germline V lookup: CDR1 MNHEY, CDR2 SVGEGT. V lost 5 bases and J lost 2, with 13 bases in between. The length of the CDR3 is 14 residues. The CDR3 region is CASSRQVDPYEQYF. Written as DNA, the CDR3 is TGTGCCAGCAGTCGACAGGTCGATCCCTACGAGCAGTACTTC.

The chain carries TRBV3-1 and TRBJ2-7, with TRBD1 as a possible D gene (6 bases). V lost 3 bases and J lost 0, with 6 bases in between. CDR3 length equals 13 residues. Germline V gives CDR1 LGHDT, CDR2 YNNKEL (reference sequence). The CDR3, as DNA: TGTGCCAGCAGCCAGGGGGCCTCCTACGAGCAGTACTTC. This encodes CASSQGASYEQYF.

The chain is built from TRBV28 and TRBJ2-1; D perhaps matches TRBD2 (5 bases). Deletions cut 4 bases from V and 3 bases from J, with 10 bases between. The CDR3 totals 14 residues. In germline, CDR1 is MDHEN, CDR2 SYDVKM. CDR3 DNA sequence: TGTGCCAGCAGTTCCCCGGGGAGCTACAATGAGCAGTTCTTC. This gives the protein CASSSPGSYNEQFF.

J is TRBJ2-6 and V is TRBV18; tentatively, D is TRBD1 (6 bases). There are 17 residues in the CDR3. V shed 3 bases and J shed 1 base, with 13 bases lying between them. In germline, CDR1 is KGHSH, CDR2 LQKENI. Written as DNA, the CDR3 is TGTGCCAGCTCACCGAACAGGGTTTTTTCTGGGGCCAACGTCCTGACTTTC. This encodes CASSPNRVFSGANVLTF.

This clonotype appeared a single time. The chain couples TRBV6-2 or TRBV6-3 to TRBJ1-5; tentatively, D is TRBD1 (6 bases). Germline assignment: CDR1 MNHEY and CDR2 SVGEGT. V lost 5 bases and J lost 1, with 12 bases in between. This CDR3 contains 15 residues. In DNA, the CDR3 is TGTGCCAGCAGTGACATGACAGGCAGCAATCAGCCCCAGCATTTT. As protein: CASSDMTGSNQPQHF.

This chain connects TRBV30 to TRBJ1-4; no definite D call. V was pared by 0 bases and J by 4 bases, with 9 bases between. The CDR3 sequence is 14 residues long. Germline CDR1 is GTSNPN and CDR2 is SVGIG (reference sequence). CDR3 in amino acids: CAWSVGWNNEKLFF. CDR3 nucleotide sequence: TGTGCCTGGAGTGTAGGGTGGAATAATGAAAAACTGTTTTTT.

This sequence joins TRBV30 and TRBJ2-1, with 9 positions matching TRBD1. Germline values: CDR1 GTSNPN, CDR2 SVGIG (reference sequence). The CDR3 totals 12 residues. V shed 2 bases and J 12 bases; nucleotides not matched to a gene: 5. CDR3 in DNA: TGTGCCTGGAGTCAATTGGACAGGGGGCAGTTCTTC. Amino acid sequence: CAWSQLDRGQFF. The full variable domain, its missing parts supplied by reference TRBV30 and TRBJ2-1, is SQTIHQWPATLVQPVGSPLSLECTVEGTSNPNLYWYRQAAGRGLQLLFYSVGIGQISSEVPQNLSASRPQDRQFILSSKKLLLSDSGFYLCAWSQLDRGQFFGPGTRLTVL.

This clonotype was counted a single time. The chain joins TRBV4-1 to TRBJ2-7, with TRBD2 matching over 7 bases. The ends lost 0 bases at V and 6 bases at J; junction bases unmatched: 8. The CDR3 loop spans 15 amino acids. Per germline, CDR1 MGHRA and CDR2 YSYEKL. Here the CDR3 reads CASSQDREASFEQYF. Here the CDR3 DNA reads TGCGCCAGCAGCCAAGACCGGGAGGCCTCTTTCGAGCAGTACTTC.

This clonotype is a singleton in its sample. CDR3 coding DNA: TGTGCCAGCAGTTTCCCCAACTCCGGCAATGAGCAGTTCTTC. This encodes CASSFPNSGNEQFF. The chain recombines TRBV12-3 or TRBV12-4 with TRBJ2-1; no clear D gene. The CDR3 totals 14 residues. V was clipped by 3 bases and J by 6 bases, with 12 bases between them.

The chain has TRBV3-1 and TRBJ2-1; 11 positions agree with TRBD2. This CDR3 spans 15 amino acids. CDR1 is LGHDT and CDR2 is YNNKEL in the germline V gene (reference sequence). V trimming: 5 bases; J trimming: 4 bases; junction bases outside the gene matches: 4. DNA for the CDR3: TGTGCCAGCAGCATAGCGGGGGGGCCTTACAATGAGCAGTTCTTC. Its protein product is CASSIAGGPYNEQFF.

This chain uses TRBV27 with TRBJ2-7; the D gene could be TRBD1 or TRBD2 (5 bases each). CDR3 length: 16 amino acids. Germline V gives CDR1 MNHEY, CDR2 SMNVEV (reference sequence). The ends were cut back, 5 bases at V and 2 bases at J, with 19 bases in the middle. The CDR3 spells CASSGGDRVWTYEQYF. The CDR3 nucleotides read TGTGCCAGCAGTGGGGGTGATAGGGTGTGGACCTACGAGCAGTACTTC.

V is TRBV20-1 and J is TRBJ2-7; D gene ambiguous. Germline V gene lookup returns CDR1 DFQATT and CDR2 SNEGSKA (reference sequence). The CDR3 extends over 12 amino acids. V dropped 4 bases and J dropped 0 bases, with 7 bases sitting between them. The CDR3 protein is CSAIGPSYEQYF. As DNA, the CDR3 is TGCAGTGCTATAGGTCCCTCCTACGAGCAGTACTTC.

The rearrangement uses TRBV7-9 and TRBJ1-2; no firm D call. This CDR3 comprises 14 residues. Germline values: CDR1 SEHNR, CDR2 FQNEAQ (reference sequence). V was clipped by 5 bases and J by 0 bases, with 10 bases between them. CDR3 in amino acids: CASSPLEANYGYTF. CDR3 nucleotide sequence: TGTGCCAGCAGCCCTCTGGAAGCTAACTATGGCTACACCTTC.

The chain combines TRBV6-2 or TRBV6-3 with TRBJ2-4, with a tentative D call TRBD1 (6 bases). Germline loops: CDR1 MNHEY, CDR2 SVGEGT. This CDR3 region has 15 residues. Trimming took 6 bases from V and 0 from J, leaving 12 bases between them. This CDR3 reads CASSPGALAKNIQYF. DNA of the CDR3: TGTGCCAGCAGCCCAGGGGCTCTAGCCAAAAACATTCAGTACTTC.

This chain uses TRBV30 with TRBJ2-7; no definite D call. Germline CDR1 GTSNPN, CDR2 SVGIG (reference sequence). Deletions cut 0 bases from V and 0 bases from J, with 9 bases between. This CDR3 is built from 14 residues. The CDR3: CAWSVGGISYEQYF. In DNA, the CDR3 is TGTGCCTGGAGTGTAGGCGGCATCTCCTACGAGCAGTACTTC.

DNA of the CDR3: TGTGCCAGCAGTTTACGCGGGACACTTTCCTACAATGAGCAGTTCTTC. This gives the protein CASSLRGTLSYNEQFF. V and J are TRBV27 and TRBJ2-1; D possibly matches TRBD1 or TRBD2 (6 bases each). This CDR3 has 16 amino acids. Trimming took 2 bases from V and 1 from J, leaving 12 bases between them. Germline V gene data show CDR1 as MNHEY and CDR2 as SMNVEV (reference sequence).

V gene TRBV7-9 combines with J gene TRBJ2-7; 7 nucleotides line up with TRBD2. Looked up from germline, CDR1 is SEHNR and CDR2 is FQNEAQ (reference sequence). The CDR3 length is 15 residues. Trimming cost V 1 base and J 3 bases; bases outside gene matches: 6. The CDR3 DNA is TGTGCCAGCAGCTTAGGAAGCGGGACCGACTACGAGCAGTACTTC. It is translated as CASSLGSGTDYEQYF.

This clonotype was seen only once. The chain joins TRBV29-1 to TRBJ2-1; possibly TRBD1 for D (5 bases). CDR1 and CDR2 from the germline V gene are SQVTM and ANQGSEA. Trimming cost V 7 bases and J 0 bases, with 19 bases left between them. The CDR3 sequence is 16 residues long. CDR3 nucleotides: TGCAGCGCCTCCCCGGCAGGGAAGAGCTCCTACAATGAGCAGTTCTTC. The encoded protein is CSASPAGKSSYNEQFF.

This clonotype was seen once. V and J are TRBV7-9 and TRBJ1-2; unclear D gene. The CDR3 totals 13 residues. The germline CDR1 and CDR2 sequences are SEHNR and FQNEAQ (reference sequence). The germline V and J ends were trimmed by 3 bases and 4 bases, with 9 bases remaining between them. CDR3 DNA: TGTGCCAGCAGCTTTGGGGAAGTCTATGGCTACACCTTC. This encodes CASSFGEVYGYTF.

This chain joins TRBV4-3 and TRBJ2-5; TRBD2 matches at 10 bases. There are 16 residues in the CDR3. Germline lookup yields CDR1 LGHNA and CDR2 YSLEER. J was trimmed by 3 bases and V by 1 base; bases with no gene match: 5. The CDR3 here is CASSQVRLAGEETQYF. The CDR3, as DNA: TGCGCCAGCAGCCAAGTTCGCCTAGCGGGGGAAGAGACCCAGTACTTC.

The chain carries TRBV7-2 and TRBJ2-3; TRBD1 matches at 9 bases. The J segment lost 4 bases and the V segment lost 6 bases, leaving 8 bases of the junction unmatched. The CDR3 is 15 residues long. CDR1 is SGHTA and CDR2 is FQGNSA in the germline V gene. In DNA, the CDR3 is TGTGCCAGCAGGGCAGACAGGGGGATCTCAGATACGCAGTATTTT. Amino acid sequence: CASRADRGISDTQYF.

The CDR3 loop reads CASSVSNDRRDSPLHF. CDR3 nucleotides: TGTGCCAGCAGCGTCTCCAATGACCGACGGGATTCACCCCTCCACTTT. The chain combines TRBV9 with TRBJ1-6, with D uncertain. The V and J ends lost 2 bases and 8 bases respectively, with 17 bases between them. The CDR3 runs 16 residues. Germline CDR1 reads SGDLS; CDR2 reads YYNGEE.